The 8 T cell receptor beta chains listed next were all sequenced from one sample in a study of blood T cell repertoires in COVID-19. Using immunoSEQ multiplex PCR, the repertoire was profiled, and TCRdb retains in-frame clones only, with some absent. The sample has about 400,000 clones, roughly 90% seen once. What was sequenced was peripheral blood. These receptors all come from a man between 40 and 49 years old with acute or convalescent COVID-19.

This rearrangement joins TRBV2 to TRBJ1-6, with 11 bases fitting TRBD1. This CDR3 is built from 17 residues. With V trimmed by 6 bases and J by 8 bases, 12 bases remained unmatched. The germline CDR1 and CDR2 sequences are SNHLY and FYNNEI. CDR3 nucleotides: TGTGCCAGCAGCCGGGACAGGGGGTTTGGCCCTTATTCACCCCTCCACTTT. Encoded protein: CASSRDRGFGPYSPLHF.

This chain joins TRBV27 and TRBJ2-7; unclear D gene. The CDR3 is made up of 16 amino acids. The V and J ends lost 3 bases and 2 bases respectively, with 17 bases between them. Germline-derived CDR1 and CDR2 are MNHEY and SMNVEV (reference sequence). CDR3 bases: TGTGCCAGCAGTTTTAACACCGGCAGGCTAACCTACGAGCAGTACTTC. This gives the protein CASSFNTGRLTYEQYF.

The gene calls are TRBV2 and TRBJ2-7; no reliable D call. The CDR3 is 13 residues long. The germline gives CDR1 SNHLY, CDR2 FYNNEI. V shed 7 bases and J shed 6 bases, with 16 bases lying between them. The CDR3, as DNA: TGTGCCAGCACCCGCCCCCAGCTAGGCGAGCAGTACTTC. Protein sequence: CASTRPQLGEQYF.

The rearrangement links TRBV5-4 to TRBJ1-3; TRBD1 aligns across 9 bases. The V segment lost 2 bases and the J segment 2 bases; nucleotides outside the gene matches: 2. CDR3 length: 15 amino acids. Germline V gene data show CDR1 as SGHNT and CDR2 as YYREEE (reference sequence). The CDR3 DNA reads TGTGCCAGCAGCTTACAGGGGGCCGCTGGAAACACCATATATTTT. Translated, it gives CASSLQGAAGNTIYF. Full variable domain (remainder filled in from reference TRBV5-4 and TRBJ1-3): ETGVTQSPTHLIKTRGQQVTLRCSSQSGHNTVSWYQQALGQGPQFIFQYYREEENGRGNFPPRFSGLQFPNYSSELNVNALELDDSALYLCASSLQGAAGNTIYFGEGSWLTVV.

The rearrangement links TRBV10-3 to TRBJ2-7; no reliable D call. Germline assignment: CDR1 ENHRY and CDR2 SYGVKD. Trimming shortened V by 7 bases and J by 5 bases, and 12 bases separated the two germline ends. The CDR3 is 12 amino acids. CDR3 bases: TGTGCCATCAAGGCGACAAAAGACGAGCAGTACTTC. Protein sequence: CAIKATKDEQYF.

CDR3 amino acids: CAWSGGYLNEQFF. Here the CDR3 DNA reads TGTGCCTGGAGTGGGGGCTACTTAAATGAGCAGTTCTTC. This chain uses TRBV30 with TRBJ2-1; D is possibly TRBD1 (5 bases). Between the trimmed V and J ends, which lost 1 base and 7 bases, there was a span of 11 bases. The germline gives CDR1 GTSNPN, CDR2 SVGIG (reference sequence). CDR3 length: 13 amino acids. The entire variable domain, with the rest obtained from reference TRBV30 and TRBJ2-1, is as follows: SQTIHQWPATLVQPVGSPLSLECTVEGTSNPNLYWYRQAAGRGLQLLFYSVGIGQISSEVPQNLSASRPQDRQFILSSKKLLLSDSGFYLCAWSGGYLNEQFFGPGTRLTVL.

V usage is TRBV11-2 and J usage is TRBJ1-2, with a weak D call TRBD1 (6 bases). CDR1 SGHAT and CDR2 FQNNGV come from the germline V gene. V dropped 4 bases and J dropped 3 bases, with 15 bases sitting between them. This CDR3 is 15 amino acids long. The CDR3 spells CASSSVSRTDYGYTF. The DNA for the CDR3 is TGTGCCAGCAGCTCAGTGTCTAGGACAGACTATGGCTACACCTTC.

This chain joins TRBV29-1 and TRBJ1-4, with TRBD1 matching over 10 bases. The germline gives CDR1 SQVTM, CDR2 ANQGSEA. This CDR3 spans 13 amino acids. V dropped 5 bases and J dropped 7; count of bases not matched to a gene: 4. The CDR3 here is CSVLDRGLEKLFF. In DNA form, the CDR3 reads TGCAGCGTTCTCGACAGGGGGCTTGAAAAACTGTTTTTT.